This TCR beta chain was observed in a study of identical twins. General study results and limits: In monozygotic twins, models underestimated the sharing of out-of-frame TCR alpha. Excess twin sharing in beta out-of-frame sequences was weaker.

Trimming left V 3 bases short and J 3 bases short, with 18 bases between. In germline, CDR1 is MDHEN, CDR2 SYDVKM. The CDR3 has 17 residues. On this clonotype itself: Its specificity is not known.

TCRdb passed the 5' RACE reads through MiXCR, listing each CDR3 protein once. The table records about 810,000 distinct CDR3 sequences, 12% of them present only once. The same sample was also studied in work on yellow fever vaccine responses in identical twins. Turning to that study: Reportedly, twins showed a vaccine T cell response that looked partly convergent and partly personalized.

This TCR came from a woman younger than 35 in good health. V is TRBV28 and J is TRBJ2-1; no clear D gene. The sample taken for sequencing was PBMCs. The chain's CDR3 is CASSFISPPSSYNEQFF. The CDR3 DNA sequence: TGTGCCAGCAGTTTTATATCCCCTCCCTCTAGCTACAATGAGCAGTTCTTC.